These 9 T cell receptor beta chains came from one sample sequenced in a study of identical twins. TCRdb re-derived calls from the 5' RACE reads in MiXCR, one entry per CDR3 protein. This table holds some 710,000 distinct CDR3 sequences, 6% to 6.5% found once. The source material was naive T cells sorted from blood. The receptors shown here come from a man younger than 35 in good health.

The chain combines TRBV2 with TRBJ2-2; 9 bases match TRBD1. This CDR3 comprises 16 residues. The ends lost 3 bases at V and 7 bases at J; junction bases unmatched: 9. The germline V gene encodes CDR1 SNHLY and CDR2 FYNNEI. This CDR3 is CASSEGGTGTGGELFF. CDR3 nucleotide sequence: TGTGCCAGCAGTGAGGGAGGGACAGGGACCGGCGGGGAGCTGTTTTTT.

Many counts were recorded for this clonotype. The chain is built from TRBV5-1 and TRBJ2-7, with TRBD2 identical over 7 bases. CDR3 length equals 15 residues. The V and J ends lost 0 bases and 3 bases, in that order; junction bases with no gene match: 6. Germline CDR1 SGHRS, CDR2 YFSETQ. The CDR3 region has the DNA TGCGCCAGCAGCTTGGAGTCTGGGGACTACTACGAGCAGTACGTC. It codes for CASSLESGDYYEQYV.

The chain uses TRBV20-1 and TRBJ2-3; 10 nucleotides line up with TRBD2. The CDR3 runs 13 residues. V lost 3 bases, J lost 6 bases, and 3 bases stayed unmatched. From germline, CDR1 is DFQATT and CDR2 SNEGSKA (reference sequence). The CDR3 sequence is CSARGLATDTQYF. As DNA, the CDR3 is TGCAGTGCTAGGGGACTAGCGACCGATACGCAGTATTTT.

The CDR3 region is CASSLTGALDNEQFF. The CDR3 DNA reads as TGTGCCAGCAGCTTGACGGGAGCTCTTGACAATGAGCAGTTCTTC. The chain has TRBV5-5 and TRBJ2-1; maybe TRBD2 (6 bases). The CDR3 covers 15 residues. Trimming pared 1 base from V and 5 bases from J, leaving 13 bases between. Looked up from germline, CDR1 is SGHKS and CDR2 is YYEKEE (reference sequence).

This clonotype came up many times. The rearrangement joins TRBV6-1 to TRBJ2-1; 7 nucleotides agree with TRBD2. This CDR3 is built from 15 residues. CDR1 MNHNS and CDR2 SASEGT come from the germline V gene. V dropped 6 bases and J dropped 8; count of bases not matched to a gene: 13. The CDR3 region has the DNA TGTGCCAGCAGCCTTGGGGGGGTAGGGTCCCATGAGCAGTTCTTC. Its translation: CASSLGGVGSHEQFF.

A few counts support this clonotype. The V and J genes are TRBV12-3 or TRBV12-4 and TRBJ2-7, with 9 bases that match TRBD1. CDR3 length: 15 amino acids. J gave up 3 bases and V 2 bases, and 5 bases lay outside the gene matches. The CDR3 coding sequence is TGTGCCAGCAGTTTATCCGACAGGGGGTTCTACGAGCAGTACTTC. It yields the protein CASSLSDRGFYEQYF.

This clonotype came up many times. V gene TRBV20-1 combines with J gene TRBJ1-1; D call uncertain. The CDR3 runs 10 residues. CDR1 is DFQATT and CDR2 is SNEGSKA in the germline V gene (reference sequence). Trimming took off 5 bases at V and 8 bases at J, with 9 bases between the two ends. Written as DNA, the CDR3 is TGCAGTGCTTCTACCGAGGAAGCTTTCTTT. This sequence encodes CSASTEEAFF.

This chain links TRBV2 with TRBJ2-1; 8 nucleotides line up with TRBD2. Germline V gene data show CDR1 as SNHLY and CDR2 as FYNNEI. The trim removed 7 bases at V and 5 bases at J, leaving 7 bases unmatched. The CDR3 runs to 14 residues. CDR3: CASTRDGGDNEQFF. The DNA of the CDR3 is TGTGCCAGCACGCGGGACGGGGGGGACAATGAGCAGTTCTTC.

This clonotype was counted at least ten times. The chain carries TRBV7-2 and TRBJ2-2, with D tentatively TRBD1 (5 bases). Germline V gene data show CDR1 as SGHTA and CDR2 as FQGNSA. Trimming took off 6 bases at V and 4 bases at J, with 12 bases between the two ends. This CDR3 has 14 amino acids. This chain's CDR3 is CASRPGATTGELFF. CDR3 DNA sequence: TGTGCCAGCAGGCCTGGGGCGACCACCGGGGAGCTGTTTTTT.